These 18 T cell receptor beta chains originate from one sample sequenced in a study of blood T cells in healthy people across ages. Through a sample-barcoded 5' primer and a J-beta primer mix, a second PCR was run for roughly 7 to 12 cycles. TCRdb analysed the 5' RACE reads with MiXCR anew, one entry per CDR3 protein. The profile covers about 570,000 distinct CDR3 sequences, with about 26% appearing a single time and 15% to 20% taken by the ten largest. The sample was blood. These receptor sequences come from a woman aged 70-85 years in good health.

On this clonotype: Relative to the germline gene, one junction end is altered; a read error may explain this. J is TRBJ2-5 and V is TRBV7-2; TRBD2 agrees at 9 bases. Germline CDR1 is SGHTA and CDR2 is FQGNSA. This CDR3 is 14 amino acids long. The CDR3 reads CASSLAGTQGTQYF. In DNA form, the CDR3 reads TGTGCCAGCAGCCTAGCGGGGACCCAGGGGACCCAGTACTTC.

Worth noting for this clonotype: Its ends do not fully match the called genes, so a read error is possible. V is TRBV3-1 and J is TRBJ2-7, with 7 bases fitting TRBD1. Germline-derived CDR1 and CDR2 are LGHDT and YNNKEL (reference sequence). This CDR3 comprises 15 residues. In DNA form, the CDR3 reads TGTGCCGGCAGTCTGACAGGGAGCCTGGTCTACGAGCAGTACTTC. Translated: CAGSLTGSLVYEQYF.

The V call is TRBV7-2, the J call TRBJ2-5, with D perhaps TRBD1 or TRBD2 (5 bases each). This CDR3 comprises 13 residues. Germline CDR1 SGHTA, CDR2 FQGNSA. The V end lost 3 bases, the J end lost 5 bases, and 10 bases lay between the germline ends. CDR3 nucleotides: TGTGCCAGCAGCTTTTACGGGGCGGAGACCCAGTACTTC. It codes for CASSFYGAETQYF.

The chain combines TRBV5-5 with TRBJ2-3; no firm D call. Deletions cut 2 bases from V and 5 bases from J, with 9 bases between. Per germline, CDR1 SGHKS and CDR2 YYEKEE (reference sequence). The CDR3 totals 13 residues. In DNA form, the CDR3 reads TGTGCCAGCAGCTTAGAAGGGATAGATACGCAGTATTTT. Encoded protein: CASSLEGIDTQYF.

In the case of this clonotype: One end of the junction varies from germline; a read error may be responsible. The chain uses TRBV5-1 and TRBJ2-1; no clear D. The CDR3 runs 13 residues. CDR1 is SGHRS and CDR2 is YFSETQ in the germline V gene. The CDR3 loop is CASSLSLGETPYF. CDR3 sequence (DNA): TGCGCCAGCAGCTTGAGTCTAGGAGAGACCCCGTACTTC. The variable domain in full, with the rest retrieved from reference TRBV5-1 and TRBJ2-1, is KAGVTQTPRYLIKTRGQQVTLSCSPISGHRSVSWYQQTPGQGLQFLFEYFSETQRNKGNFPGRFSGRQFSNSRSEMNVSTLELGDSALYLCASSLSLGETPYFGPGTRLTVL.

A few counts support this clonotype. The V call is TRBV20-1, the J call TRBJ2-5; unclear D gene. CDR3 length equals 15 residues. Germline V CDR1 and CDR2: DFQATT, SNEGSKA (reference sequence). The germline V and J ends were trimmed by 1 base and 3 bases, with 15 bases remaining between them. The CDR3 nucleotides read TGCAGTGCTAGAGCAGGTGGCGGAATGAAAGAGACCCAGTACTTC. Its protein is CSARAGGGMKETQYF.

This chain uses TRBV27 with TRBJ1-5; D is ambiguous. This CDR3 comprises 13 residues. Germline V gene lookup returns CDR1 MNHEY and CDR2 SMNVEV (reference sequence). Trimming took off 6 bases at V and 9 bases at J, with 15 bases between the two ends. The CDR3 nucleotides read TGTGCCAGCAGCGAAGTACCGCGTAGGCCCCAGCATTTT. This codes for CASSEVPRRPQHF.

V gene TRBV20-1 combines with J gene TRBJ2-5, with 13 nucleotides matching TRBD2. The germline gives CDR1 DFQATT, CDR2 SNEGSKA (reference sequence). The CDR3 totals 15 residues. V gave up 5 bases and J gave up 4 bases; unmatched junction bases: 7. DNA of the CDR3: TGCAGTGCTGCCGGGGGACTAGCGGGGCCAGAGACCCAGTACTTC. Translated, it gives CSAAGGLAGPETQYF.

This clonotype turned up a few times. This chain connects TRBV20-1 to TRBJ1-5, with a weak D call TRBD1 (6 bases). Trimming left V 7 bases short and J 4 bases short, with 14 bases between. CDR1 DFQATT and CDR2 SNEGSKA come from the germline V gene (reference sequence). The CDR3 is made up of 13 amino acids. The CDR3 protein is CSVIRGRNQPQHF. CDR3 DNA: TGCAGTGTAATCAGGGGTCGTAATCAGCCCCAGCATTTT.

The chain couples TRBV20-1 to TRBJ2-1; a possible D gene is TRBD2 (6 bases). Trimming cost V 5 bases and J 3 bases, with 11 bases left between them. This CDR3 contains 13 residues. Germline V CDR1 and CDR2: DFQATT, SNEGSKA (reference sequence). CDR3 region: CSASTGDYNEQFF. CDR3 bases: TGCAGTGCTTCGACGGGGGACTACAATGAGCAGTTCTTC.

The chain recombines TRBV10-3 with TRBJ2-2; a possible D gene is TRBD1 (6 bases). This CDR3 is built from 12 residues. V dropped 7 bases and J dropped 8 bases, with 11 bases sitting between them. Germline V gene lookup returns CDR1 ENHRY and CDR2 SYGVKD. The CDR3 DNA reads as TGTGCCATCACTACAGGGAGTGGGGAGCTGTTTTTT. Amino acid sequence: CAITTGSGELFF.

The chain couples TRBV12-3 or TRBV12-4 to TRBJ1-5; 9 bases line up with TRBD1. V shed 3 bases and J 5 bases; nucleotides not matched to a gene: 2. The CDR3 is 14 residues long. CDR3 coding DNA: TGTGCCAGCAGTTTGAGACAGGGGGATCAGCCCCAGCATTTT. Translated: CASSLRQGDQPQHF.

The chain is built from TRBV7-2 and TRBJ2-5, with D unresolved. The last part of the DNA fits TRBJ2-1 better; the J call may be wrong. The CDR3 totals 12 residues. Per the germline V gene, CDR1 is SGHTA and CDR2 is FQGNSA. The chain's CDR3 is CASSPPAPAQFF. The CDR3 coding sequence is TGTGCCAGCAGCCCCCCAGCCCCCGCCCAGTTCTTC.

There are many counts of this clonotype. The CDR3 coding sequence is TGTGCCAGCAGACCTCTCCTAGCGGGGGGGCTCTTCGGCACCGGGGAGCTGTTTTTT. Protein sequence: CASRPLLAGGLFGTGELFF. This rearrangement joins TRBV28 to TRBJ2-2, with 12 bases fitting TRBD2. Germline CDR1 reads MDHEN; CDR2 reads SYDVKM. Losses at the gene ends were 6 bases for V and 4 bases for J; bases not matched to a gene: 15. The CDR3 consists of 19 residues.

V and J are TRBV5-1 and TRBJ2-7; 12 bases match TRBD2. The CDR3 contains 16 residues. V lost 3 bases and J lost 3; bases outside the gene matches: 7. Per germline, CDR1 SGHRS and CDR2 YFSETQ. CDR3 sequence reads: CASSWVRTSGVYEQYF. DNA for the CDR3: TGCGCCAGCAGCTGGGTTCGGACTAGCGGGGTCTACGAGCAGTACTTC.

This clonotype was counted a few times. The chain couples TRBV6-2 or TRBV6-3 to TRBJ2-7; D not certain. The germline CDR1 and CDR2 sequences are MNHEY and SVGEGT. The length of the CDR3 is 15 residues. V lost 5 bases and J 3 bases, leaving 17 bases between the germline ends. The CDR3 sequence: CASSPQARVVYEQYF. CDR3 nucleotide sequence: TGTGCCAGCAGTCCCCAAGCGAGAGTAGTCTACGAGCAGTACTTC.

This clonotype has just one count. The chain employs TRBV25-1 and TRBJ2-5, with D hard to call. The CDR3 is made up of 13 amino acids. The V gene lost 1 base and the J gene lost 2 bases, with 5 bases spanning the gap. The germline V gene has CDR1 MGHDK and CDR2 SYGVNS. The CDR3 spells CASSEWIQETQYF. The CDR3 DNA is TGTGCCAGCAGTGAATGGATACAAGAGACCCAGTACTTC.

In DNA form, the CDR3 reads TGTGCCAGCAGTTACTTGTCAGCGGGAGAGACCCAGTACTTC. Amino acids: CASSYLSAGETQYF. The chain uses TRBV6-2 or TRBV6-3 and TRBJ2-5; possible D gene TRBD2, 6 bases. CDR3 length: 14 residues. The germline CDR1 and CDR2 sequences are MNHEY and SVGEGT. Trimming removed 1 base at V and 4 bases at J, with 10 bases between.